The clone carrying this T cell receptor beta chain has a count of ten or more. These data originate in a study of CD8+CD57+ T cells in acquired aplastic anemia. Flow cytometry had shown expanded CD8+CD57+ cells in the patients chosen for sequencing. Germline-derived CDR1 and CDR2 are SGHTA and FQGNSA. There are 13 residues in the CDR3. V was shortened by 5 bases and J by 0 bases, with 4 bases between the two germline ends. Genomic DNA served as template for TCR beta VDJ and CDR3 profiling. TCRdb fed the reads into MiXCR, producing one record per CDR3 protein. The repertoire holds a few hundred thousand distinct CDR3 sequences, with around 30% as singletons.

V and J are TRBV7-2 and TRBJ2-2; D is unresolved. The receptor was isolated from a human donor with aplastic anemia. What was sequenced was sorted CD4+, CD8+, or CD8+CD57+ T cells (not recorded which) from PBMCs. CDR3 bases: TGTGCCAGCAGCACCTCGAACACCGGGGAGCTGTTTTTT. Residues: CASSTSNTGELFF.